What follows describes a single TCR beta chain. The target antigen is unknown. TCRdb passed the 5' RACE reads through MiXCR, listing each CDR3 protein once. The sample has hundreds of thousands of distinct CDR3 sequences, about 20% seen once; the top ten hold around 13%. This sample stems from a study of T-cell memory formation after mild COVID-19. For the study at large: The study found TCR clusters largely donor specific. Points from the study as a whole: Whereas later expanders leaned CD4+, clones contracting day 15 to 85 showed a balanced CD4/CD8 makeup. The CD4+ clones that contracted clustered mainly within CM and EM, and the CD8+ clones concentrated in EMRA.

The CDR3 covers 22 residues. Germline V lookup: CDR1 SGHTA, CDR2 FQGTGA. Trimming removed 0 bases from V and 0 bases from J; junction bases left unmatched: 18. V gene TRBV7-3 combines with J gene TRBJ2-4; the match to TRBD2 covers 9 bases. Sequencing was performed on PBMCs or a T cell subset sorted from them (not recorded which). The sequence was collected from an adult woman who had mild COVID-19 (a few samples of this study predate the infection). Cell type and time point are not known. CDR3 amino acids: CASSLTFWDFSGGSSAKNIQYF. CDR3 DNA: TGTGCCAGCAGCTTAACGTTCTGGGATTTTAGCGGGGGCTCATCAGCCAAAAACATTCAGTACTTC.